What follows are 8 T cell receptor beta chains derived from one specimen sequenced in a study of T cells after yellow fever vaccination (dated by TCRdb to about 2019). The treatment or condition label corresponds to: live attenuated yellow fever vaccine strain. Libraries were constructed by 5' RACE. Sequenced using an Illumina HiSeq 2500. TCRdb reanalyzed the raw reads on its own, using fastp at Q25 for trimming and MiXCR for clone calling, and kept in-frame beta chains. For every CDR3 protein sequence, its rows merge into one entry that carries the most common genes and DNA. The sample table shows hundreds of thousands of distinct CDR3 sequences, and roughly 12% are seen once. The top ten constitute about 15% of the sample. Here the sequenced sample was PBMCs, taken on the day of the yellow fever booster vaccination. The receptors were sampled from a man aged 25 to 40 who received the YFV17D yellow fever vaccine.

The J gene is TRBJ2-7, the V gene TRBV20-1, with no clear D. Germline V gene sequence: CDR1 DFQATT, CDR2 SNEGSKA (reference sequence). This CDR3 is built from 13 residues. Trimming cost V 4 bases and J 4 bases, with 14 bases left between them. The CDR3 sequence is CSAKLGYQYEQYF. CDR3 in DNA: TGCAGTGCTAAGTTAGGTTATCAGTACGAGCAGTACTTC.

This clonotype was seen ten or more times. V usage is TRBV7-9 and J usage is TRBJ2-7; D is unresolved. V was cut by 5 bases and J by 4 bases, with 6 bases left in between. The CDR3 totals 11 residues. Germline V gives CDR1 SEHNR, CDR2 FQNEAQ (reference sequence). The CDR3 DNA follows: TGTGCCAGCAGCAACAATTACGAGCAGTACTTC. It yields the protein CASSNNYEQYF.

The genes are TRBV6-1 and TRBJ2-5; 9 bases fit TRBD1. There are 14 residues in the CDR3. The V segment lost 2 bases and the J segment 4 bases; nucleotides outside the gene matches: 2. Germline V gene data show CDR1 as MNHNS and CDR2 as SASEGT. The CDR3 loop reads CASSEHRGRETQYF. In DNA, the CDR3 is TGTGCCAGCAGTGAACACAGGGGGCGAGAGACCCAGTACTTC.

The rearrangement joins TRBV4-3 to TRBJ2-1, with 8 bases fitting TRBD2. The CDR3 extends over 16 amino acids. The V gene's germline CDR1 is LGHNA and CDR2 YSLEER. V was clipped by 4 bases and J by 1 base; unmatched bases: 6. In nucleotides, the CDR3 is TGCGCCAGCAGCCTTCTTTTAGCGGGATCCTACAATGAGCAGTTCTTC. Translated, it gives CASSLLLAGSYNEQFF.

This clonotype occurred once. The chain employs TRBV12-5 and TRBJ2-1; D unclear. CDR1 is LGHNT and CDR2 is FRNRAP in the germline V gene. The CDR3 is made up of 10 amino acids. V lost 9 bases and J 10 bases, leaving 10 bases between the germline ends. The CDR3 DNA reads TGTGCTAGATGTAAAGAGGAGCAGTTCTTC. This codes for CARCKEEQFF.

The CDR3 region is CASSQMGFDEQYF. CDR3 bases: TGTGCCAGCAGCCAGATGGGATTCGACGAGCAGTACTTC. The rearrangement joins TRBV3-1 to TRBJ2-7; no definite D call. The CDR3 runs to 13 residues. Germline assignment: CDR1 LGHDT and CDR2 YNNKEL (reference sequence). V lost 3 bases, J lost 5 bases, and 11 bases lay in between.

The chain carries TRBV3-1 and TRBJ2-1; D call uncertain. This CDR3 is built from 13 residues. Germline CDR1 and CDR2: LGHDT and YNNKEL (reference sequence). Trimming took off 1 base at V and 6 bases at J, with 7 bases between the two ends. The CDR3 spells CASSQARINEQFF. CDR3 nucleotide sequence: TGTGCCAGCAGCCAAGCACGGATCAATGAGCAGTTCTTC.

The V gene is TRBV5-1, the J gene TRBJ2-7, with 7 nucleotides matching TRBD1. The CDR3 is 15 amino acids. V shed 4 bases and J 1 base; nucleotides not matched to a gene: 8. Germline V CDR1 and CDR2: SGHRS, YFSETQ. The chain's CDR3 is CASSNSGGISYEQYF. The CDR3 DNA reads as TGCGCCAGCAGCAATTCAGGGGGAATATCCTACGAGCAGTACTTC.